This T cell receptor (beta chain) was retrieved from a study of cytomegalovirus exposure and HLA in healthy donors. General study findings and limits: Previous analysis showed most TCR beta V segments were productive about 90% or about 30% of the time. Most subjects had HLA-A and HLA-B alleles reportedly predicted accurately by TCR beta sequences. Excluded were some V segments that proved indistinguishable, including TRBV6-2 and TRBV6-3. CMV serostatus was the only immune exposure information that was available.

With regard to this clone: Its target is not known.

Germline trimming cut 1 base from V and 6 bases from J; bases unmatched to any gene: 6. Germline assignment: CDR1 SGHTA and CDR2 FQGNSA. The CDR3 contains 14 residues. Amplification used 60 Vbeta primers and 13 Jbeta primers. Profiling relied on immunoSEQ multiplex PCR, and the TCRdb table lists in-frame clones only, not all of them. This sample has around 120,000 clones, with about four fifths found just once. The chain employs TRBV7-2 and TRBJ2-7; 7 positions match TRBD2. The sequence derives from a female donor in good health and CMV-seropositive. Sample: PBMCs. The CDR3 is CASSLGGGPSEQYF. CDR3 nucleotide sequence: TGTGCCAGCAGCTTAGGGGGGGGTCCCTCCGAGCAGTACTTC.